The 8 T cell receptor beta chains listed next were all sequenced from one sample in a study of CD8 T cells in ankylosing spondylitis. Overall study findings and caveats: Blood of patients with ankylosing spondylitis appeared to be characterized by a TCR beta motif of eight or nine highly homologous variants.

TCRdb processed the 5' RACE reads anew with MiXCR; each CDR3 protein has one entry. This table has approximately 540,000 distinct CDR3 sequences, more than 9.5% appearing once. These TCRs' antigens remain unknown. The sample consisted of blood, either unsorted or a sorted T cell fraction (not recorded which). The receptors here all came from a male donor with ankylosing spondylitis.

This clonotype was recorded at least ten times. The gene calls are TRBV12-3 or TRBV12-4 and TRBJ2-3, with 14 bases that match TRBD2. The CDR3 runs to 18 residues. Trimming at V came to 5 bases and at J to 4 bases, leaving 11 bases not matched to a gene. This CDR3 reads CASSAPTSGGVGPDTQYF. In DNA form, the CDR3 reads TGTGCCAGCAGTGCCCCGACTAGCGGGGGGGTGGGGCCAGATACGCAGTATTTT.

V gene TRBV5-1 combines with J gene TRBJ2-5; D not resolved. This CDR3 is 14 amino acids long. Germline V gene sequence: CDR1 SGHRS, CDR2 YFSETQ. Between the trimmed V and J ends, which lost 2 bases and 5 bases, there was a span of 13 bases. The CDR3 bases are TGCGCCAGCAGCTTTCGTGGGGTCCGCGAGACCCAGTACTTC. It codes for CASSFRGVRETQYF. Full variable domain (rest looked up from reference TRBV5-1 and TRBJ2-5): KAGVTQTPRYLIKTRGQQVTLSCSPISGHRSVSWYQQTPGQGLQFLFEYFSETQRNKGNFPGRFSGRQFSNSRSEMNVSTLELGDSALYLCASSFRGVRETQYFGPGTRLLVL.

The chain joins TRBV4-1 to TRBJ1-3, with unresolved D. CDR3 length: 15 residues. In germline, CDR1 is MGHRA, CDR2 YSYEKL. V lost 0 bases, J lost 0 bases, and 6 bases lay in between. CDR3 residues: CASSQDVTSGNTIYF. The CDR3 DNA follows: TGCGCCAGCAGCCAAGATGTTACCTCTGGAAACACCATATATTTT.

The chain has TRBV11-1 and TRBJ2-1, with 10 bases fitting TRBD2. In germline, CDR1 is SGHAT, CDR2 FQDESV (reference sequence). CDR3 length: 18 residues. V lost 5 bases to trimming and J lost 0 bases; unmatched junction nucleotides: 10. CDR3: CASSQPAGGSFSYNEQFF. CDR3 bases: TGTGCCAGCAGCCAGCCAGCGGGAGGGTCCTTCTCCTACAATGAGCAGTTCTTC.

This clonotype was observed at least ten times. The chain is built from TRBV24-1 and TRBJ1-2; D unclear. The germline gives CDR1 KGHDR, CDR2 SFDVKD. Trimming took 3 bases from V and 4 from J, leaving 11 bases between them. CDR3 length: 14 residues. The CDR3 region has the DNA TGTGCCACCAGTGATAATCCGGAAATCTATGGCTACACCTTC. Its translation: CATSDNPEIYGYTF.

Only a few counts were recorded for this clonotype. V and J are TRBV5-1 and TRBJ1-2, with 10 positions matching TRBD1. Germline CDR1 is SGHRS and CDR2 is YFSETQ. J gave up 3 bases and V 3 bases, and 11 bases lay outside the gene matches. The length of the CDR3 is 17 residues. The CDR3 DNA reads TGCGCCAGCAGCTCCGGGACAGGGGTCGGAATGGACTATGGCTACACCTTC. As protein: CASSSGTGVGMDYGYTF.

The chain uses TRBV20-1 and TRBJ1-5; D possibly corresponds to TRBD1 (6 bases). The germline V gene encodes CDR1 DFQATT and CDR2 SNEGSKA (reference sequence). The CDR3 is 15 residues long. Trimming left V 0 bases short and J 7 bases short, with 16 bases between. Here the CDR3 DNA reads TGCAGTGCTAGAGATCCAACAGGGCCTGGGCAGCCCCAGCATTTT. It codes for CSARDPTGPGQPQHF.

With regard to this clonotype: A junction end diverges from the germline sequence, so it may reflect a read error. The CDR3 DNA reads as TGTGCCAGCATCTTAGCAGGGTCCTATGGCTACACCTTC. It yields the protein CASILAGSYGYTF. The chain combines TRBV7-9 with TRBJ1-2; tentative D call: TRBD1 (5 bases). The germline V gene has CDR1 SEHNR and CDR2 FQNEAQ (reference sequence). This CDR3 has 13 residues.